One and the same sample provided the 17 T cell receptor beta chains below, sequenced in a study of shared T cell receptors in the human thymus. Profiled with immunoSEQ multiplex PCR; TCRdb holds only in-frame clones, not every one. The sample consists of some 660,000 clones, around 87% of them appearing once. These data were also filed under a second study, of human thymus T cells.

What was sequenced was thymocytes. The receptors stem from a boy under two years old with a congenital heart defect.

This clone was recorded a few times. The chain is built from TRBV5-6 and TRBJ2-1, with 7 positions matching TRBD2. The CDR3 has 17 residues. Looked up from germline, CDR1 is SGHDT and CDR2 is YYEEEE. J lost 4 bases, V lost 1 base, and 11 bases had no gene match. The CDR3 reads CASSLILRGGIYNEQFF. The CDR3 DNA follows: TGTGCCAGCAGCTTGATTTTGAGGGGAGGGATTTACAATGAGCAGTTCTTC. Drawing the rest from reference TRBV5-6 and TRBJ2-1, the complete variable domain is DAGVTQSPTHLIKTRGQQVTLRCSPKSGHDTVSWYQQALGQGPQFIFQYYEEEERQRGNFPDRFSGHQFPNYSSELNVNALLLGDSALYLCASSLILRGGIYNEQFFGPGTRLTVL.

This clone was observed a few times. The V and J genes are TRBV5-6 and TRBJ2-7; tentative D call: TRBD2 (6 bases). CDR1 is SGHDT and CDR2 is YYEEEE in the germline V gene. The CDR3 is 18 amino acids. Trimming pared 0 bases from V and 0 bases from J, leaving 19 bases between. The CDR3 DNA sequence: TGTGCCAGCAGCTTGGGTCGGGGGTGTGGGGAGCCCTCCTACGAGCAGTACTTC. Translating gives CASSLGRGCGEPSYEQYF.

The chain links TRBV10-2 to TRBJ2-7; no clear D. The CDR3 runs to 9 residues. V was cut by 10 bases and J by 6 bases, with 7 bases left in between. The V gene's germline CDR1 is WSHSY and CDR2 SAAADI. The CDR3 is CAKHLEQYF. The CDR3 DNA follows: TGCGCCAAACACCTCGAGCAGTACTTC.

This chain connects TRBV19 to TRBJ1-4; D gene unclear. In germline, CDR1 is LNHDA, CDR2 SQIVND (reference sequence). The CDR3 covers 16 residues. V lost 4 bases to trimming and J lost 5 bases, with 17 bases between them. This CDR3 is CASSNSPRGVNEKLFF. The CDR3 DNA follows: TGTGCCAGTAGTAACTCTCCTCGCGGGGTCAATGAAAAACTGTTTTTT.

This clone was detected once. This chain links TRBV6-1 with TRBJ1-4; D remains ambiguous. Trimming pared 6 bases from V and 14 bases from J, leaving 13 bases between. The CDR3 spans 11 residues. Per the germline V gene, CDR1 is MNHNS and CDR2 is SASEGT. CDR3 in amino acids: CASRGKGGLFF. The CDR3, as DNA: TGTGCCAGCAGGGGTAAGGGCGGGCTGTTTTTT.

The CDR3: CASSSGTEGPGELFF. CDR3 nucleotides: TGTGCCAGCAGTTCCGGGACAGAAGGGCCCGGGGAGCTGTTTTTT. This rearrangement joins TRBV6-5 to TRBJ2-2; the match to TRBD1 covers 7 bases. The J segment lost 6 bases and the V segment lost 4 bases, leaving 8 bases of the junction unmatched. Germline V gives CDR1 MNHEY, CDR2 SVGAGI. CDR3 length equals 15 residues.

The CDR3 sequence is CASSFLLSYNEQFF. CDR3 in DNA: TGTGCCAGCAGCTTCTTACTATCCTACAATGAGCAGTTCTTC. The chain has TRBV5-6 and TRBJ2-1; D call uncertain. This CDR3 is built from 14 residues. Trimming removed 2 bases at V and 1 base at J, with 7 bases between. Germline-derived CDR1 and CDR2 are SGHDT and YYEEEE.

This sequence joins TRBV6-4 and TRBJ2-1, with 7 bases matching TRBD2. The germline V gene has CDR1 MRHNA and CDR2 SNTAGT. The V gene end was trimmed by 6 bases and the J gene end by 7 bases; junction bases not matched to a gene: 12. The CDR3 is made up of 15 amino acids. CDR3 coding DNA: TGTGCCAGCAGGCACTGCGGGAGAAAATCGAATGAGCAGTTCTTC. Protein sequence: CASRHCGRKSNEQFF.

This clone was counted only a few times. A read error may produce the germline difference seen at one junction end. This CDR3 is also generated by other DNA sequences in the sample. The chain is built from TRBV5-4 and TRBJ1-6, with TRBD1 identical over 7 bases. CDR1 and CDR2 (germline): SGHNT, YYREEE (reference sequence). This CDR3 has 17 amino acids. The CDR3 nucleotides read TGTGCCAGCAGCTTGAGACAGGGCGACCTCTATAATTCCCCCCTCCACTTT. It translates to CASSLRQGDLYNSPLHF.

The genes are TRBV5-1 and TRBJ1-1; 9 bases are a match to TRBD1. CDR1 and CDR2 from the germline V gene are SGHRS and YFSETQ. Trimming removed 4 bases from V and 1 base from J; junction bases left unmatched: 8. This CDR3 spans 16 amino acids. CDR3 sequence reads: CASSRTGGGRNTEAFF. The CDR3 coding sequence is TGCGCCAGCAGCCGTACAGGGGGCGGAAGGAACACTGAAGCTTTCTTT.

The chain joins TRBV7-8 to TRBJ1-1; the D is unclear. CDR1 and CDR2 from the germline V gene are SGHVS and FQNEAQ. V was clipped by 5 bases and J by 1 base, with 17 bases between them. The CDR3 is 16 amino acids. In DNA form, the CDR3 reads TGTGCCAGCAGCCGTAACGGAGGGCCAGGGAACACTGAAGCTTTCTTT. It specifies CASSRNGGPGNTEAFF.

A note on this clone: One junction end does not reproduce the germline sequence, and a read error may be involved. CDR3 region: CASSVVQGMIF. Written as DNA, the CDR3 is TGTGCCAGCAGTGTCGTACAGGGGATGATTTTC. The chain is built from TRBV2 and TRBJ2-7, with 7 bases identical to TRBD1. The CDR3 covers 11 residues. The germline CDR1 and CDR2 sequences are SNHLY and FYNNEI.

V usage is TRBV6-5 and J usage is TRBJ1-4; maybe TRBD1 (6 bases). CDR1 and CDR2 (germline): MNHEY, SVGAGI. This CDR3 spans 13 amino acids. Trimming took off 6 bases at V and 5 bases at J, with 10 bases between the two ends. The CDR3 DNA follows: TGTGCCAGCAGAGACACAGGGAATGAAAAACTGTTTTTT. This gives the protein CASRDTGNEKLFF.

The chain uses TRBV28 and TRBJ1-2; D is perhaps TRBD1 (5 bases). The CDR3 runs to 14 residues. Trimming took 8 bases from V and 5 from J, leaving 18 bases between them. Germline CDR1 MDHEN, CDR2 SYDVKM. This CDR3 is CASASGPELYGYTF. The CDR3 nucleotides read TGTGCCAGCGCCTCAGGGCCGGAACTTTATGGCTACACCTTC.

Remarks on this clone: In the same sample, other DNA sequences code for this CDR3. The V and J genes are TRBV28 and TRBJ2-5, with D uncertain. The V end lost 6 bases, the J end lost 0 bases, and 5 bases lay between the germline ends. This CDR3 is 12 amino acids long. Germline assignment: CDR1 MDHEN and CDR2 SYDVKM. CDR3 in DNA: TGTGCCAGCAGCCCCTACCAAGAGACCCAGTACTTC. It encodes CASSPYQETQYF. The full variable domain, completed using reference TRBV28 and TRBJ2-5, is DVKVTQSSRYLVKRTGEKVFLECVQDMDHENMFWYRQDPGLGLRLIYFSYDVKMKEKGDIPEGYSVSREKKERFSLILESASTNQTSMYLCASSPYQETQYFGPGTRLLVL.

Here the CDR3 reads CASTGTPKYEQYF. The CDR3 bases are TGTGCCAGCACCGGGACACCCAAATACGAGCAGTACTTC. This chain links TRBV2 with TRBJ2-7; D perhaps matches TRBD1 (6 bases). Germline V gene lookup returns CDR1 SNHLY and CDR2 FYNNEI. This CDR3 comprises 13 residues. The V end lost 7 bases, the J end lost 4 bases, and 14 bases lay between the germline ends.

The chain has TRBV5-1 and TRBJ2-7; D possibly corresponds to TRBD1 (6 bases). From germline, CDR1 is SGHRS and CDR2 YFSETQ. Between the trimmed V and J ends, which lost 0 bases and 3 bases, there was a span of 10 bases. This CDR3 contains 14 residues. Here the CDR3 reads CASSLDREVYEQYF. The CDR3 nucleotides are TGCGCCAGCAGCTTGGACAGGGAAGTCTACGAGCAGTACTTC.